This T cell receptor beta chain comes out of a study of identical twins listed by TCRdb under 2016. Notes on the research overall: To test whether fetal clonotypes persist, the study used deep sequencing on TCR alpha and beta repertoires from monozygotic twins, unrelated adults of various ages, and cord blood. To rule out contamination, replicate twin experiments were performed at different times with different library preparation protocols.

Library preparation employed 5' RACE. The reads were generated on an Illumina HiSeq 2000. Template switching introduced a universal primer binding site; the final cDNA contained a unique molecular identifier, enabling accurate counting of TCR cDNA molecules. First-strand cDNA for TCR alpha and beta chains was synthesized from specific primers in the conserved constant-segment region. To control for contamination, every cDNA library was double barcoded, receiving both a SMART-Mk sample barcode and Illumina barcodes. TruSeq adapter sequences along with Illumina sample barcodes were introduced in two successive PCR steps. Sequencing of the TCR alpha and beta cDNA libraries was done on the Illumina HiSeq platform using custom primers. From the authors' description of their analysis: Raw reads were processed with MiGEC to extract unique molecular identifiers, and MiXCR was used to determine CDR3 positions. Recombination models were inferred per individual with the repgenHMM and IGoR tools using an EM algorithm. The analysis of shared clonotypes was done with the tcR package in R, with sharing normalized by the product of cloneset sizes. To study raw recombination free of thymic and clonal selection effects, out-of-frame nonproductive sequences were analyzed. TCRdb passed the public sequencing reads through fastp at Q25 and MiXCR, retaining productive beta sequences. Entries are consolidated by CDR3 protein sequence, retaining the most common genes and DNA. These V and J calls originate from TCRdb's pipeline instead of the authors' own analysis. Present in this sample are roughly 470,000 distinct CDR3 sequences, roughly an eighth of which were seen just once. Approximately 0.9% of the sample lies in the top ten.

Worth noting for this clonotype: The antigen this receptor binds is unknown. Base qualities are not at hand, and no much larger clone is one base apart.

The germline V gene supplies CDR1 SGHTA and CDR2 FQGNSA. The CDR3 goes from the cysteine to the phenylalanine over 16 residues. The entry retains the CDR3 DNA only, 48 bases that are in frame from base 1. Trimming removed 1 base from V and 9 bases from J; the gene matches leave 8 bases unexplained. Study-level results and caveats: In monozygotic twins, recombination models systematically underestimated out-of-frame TCR alpha sharing, but the models matched the sharing seen between unrelated individuals. Conclusions relied on cross-sectional statistical analysis, since the same donors could not be followed over many years. Fewer insertions were carried by abundant cord blood beta clonotypes; a weaker similar trend was observed in young adult naive repertoires, while no such trend was observed in memory repertoires. A weaker excess of twin sharing was found in beta out-of-frame sequences because the signal-to-noise ratio was lowered by fewer shared sequences. Invariant T cells such as MAIT and iNKT could partly confound zero-insertion analyses, although diverse VJ usage argued against such confounding for most clonotypes. Out-of-frame TCR alpha sequences shared between twins showed an excess of low generation-probability sequences compared with coincidental sharing between unrelated individuals.

Only healthy Caucasian donors were included. Three pairs of female monozygotic twins, all aged about 18 to 29 years, were included in the twin cohort. Positive isolation kits from Invitrogen were used to isolate the CD4+ and CD8+ T cell populations. These data also formed part of another study, on yellow fever vaccine responses in identical twins. According to the second study: The authors reported that the T cell response to vaccination in identical twins appeared partly convergent and partly personalized. In the study, vaccine-responding T cell clones were precisely tracked in identical twins.

The chain was built from TRBV7-2 and TRBJ2-1; 11 central nucleotides agree with TRBD2. Specimen: CD4+ T cells sorted from blood. The TCR comes from a young woman in good health. The bases are TGTGCCAGCAGCTTAGGGCCTAGCGGGAGGCTTACTGAGCAGTTCTTC. This translates into CASSLGPSGRLTEQFF.